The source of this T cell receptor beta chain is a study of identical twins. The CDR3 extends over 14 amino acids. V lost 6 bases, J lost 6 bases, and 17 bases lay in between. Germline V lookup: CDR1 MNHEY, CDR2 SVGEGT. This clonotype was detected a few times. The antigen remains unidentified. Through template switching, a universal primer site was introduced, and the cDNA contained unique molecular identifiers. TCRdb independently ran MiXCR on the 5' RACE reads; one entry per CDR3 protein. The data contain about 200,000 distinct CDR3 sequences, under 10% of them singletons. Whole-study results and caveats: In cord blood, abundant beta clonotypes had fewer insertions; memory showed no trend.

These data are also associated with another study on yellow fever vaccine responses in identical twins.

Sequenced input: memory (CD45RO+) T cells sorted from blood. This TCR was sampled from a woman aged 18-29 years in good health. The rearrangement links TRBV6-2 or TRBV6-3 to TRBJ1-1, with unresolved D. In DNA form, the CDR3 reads TGTGCCAGCAGACCCATGGGAGGGAGCGCTGAAGCTTTCTTT. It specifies CASRPMGGSAEAFF.